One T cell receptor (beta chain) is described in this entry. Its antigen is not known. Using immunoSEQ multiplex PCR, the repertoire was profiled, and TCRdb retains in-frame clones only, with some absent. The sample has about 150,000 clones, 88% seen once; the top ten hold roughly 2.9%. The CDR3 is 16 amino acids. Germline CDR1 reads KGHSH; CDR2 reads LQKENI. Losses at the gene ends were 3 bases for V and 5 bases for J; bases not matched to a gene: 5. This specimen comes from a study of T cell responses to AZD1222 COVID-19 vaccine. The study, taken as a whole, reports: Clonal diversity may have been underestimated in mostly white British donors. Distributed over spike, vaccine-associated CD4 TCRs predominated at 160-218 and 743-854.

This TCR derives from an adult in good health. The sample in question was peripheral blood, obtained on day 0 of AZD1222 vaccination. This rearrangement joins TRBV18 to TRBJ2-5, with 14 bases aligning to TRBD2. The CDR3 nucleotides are TGTGCCAGCTCACCCCGAGGGACTAGCGGGGGTGAGACCCAGTACTTC. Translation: CASSPRGTSGGETQYF.